This T cell receptor beta chain was recorded in a study of T cells in Graves' hyperthyroidism and ophthalmopathy. Study-wide results and caveats: Blood also carried most thyroid clonotypes expanded above 0.001.

Template material for amplifying TCR beta CDR3 regions consisted of RNA transcripts. HTBI primers were employed in a first-round RT-PCR of the TCR CDR3. MiXCR was run by TCRdb on the multiplex PCR reads, yielding one entry per CDR3 protein. The table lists some 560,000 distinct CDR3 sequences, approximately 15% of them singletons. This clonotype was detected many times. Its antigen is not identified. V dropped 7 bases and J dropped 6; count of bases not matched to a gene: 9. This CDR3 has 13 amino acids. Looked up from germline, CDR1 is DFQATT and CDR2 is SNEGSKA (reference sequence). This chain links TRBV20-1 with TRBJ1-5; TRBD1 agrees at 7 bases. Sequencing used blood. This clonotype originated in a middle-aged woman with Graves' hyperthyroidism. This CDR3 is CSVKDRAAQPQHF. DNA for the CDR3: TGCAGTGTTAAAGACAGGGCCGCTCAGCCCCAGCATTTT.